The 8 T cell receptor beta chains below all came from one sample that was sequenced in a study of cytomegalovirus exposure and HLA in healthy donors. PCR used 60 Vbeta primers and 13 Jbeta primers. Assay used: immunoSEQ multiplex PCR; TCRdb lists only in-frame clones, some missing. In the table there are about 110,000 clones, around 85% of which are singletons. The sequencing input was PBMCs. The receptors derive from a man in his sixties in good health and CMV-seronegative.

This clone is medium-sized by share. V usage is TRBV5-6 and J usage is TRBJ1-1; D gene uncertain. Germline V CDR1 and CDR2: SGHDT, YYEEEE. This CDR3 is built from 12 residues. Trimming removed 0 bases from V and 10 bases from J, with 10 bases in between. Here the CDR3 reads CASSLGKHLAFF. In nucleotides, the CDR3 is TGTGCCAGCAGCTTGGGAAAACATTTAGCTTTCTTT.

The rearrangement joins TRBV19 to TRBJ1-3; D may be TRBD1 (6 bases). Trimming pared 7 bases from V and 4 bases from J, leaving 14 bases between. CDR1 LNHDA and CDR2 SQIVND come from the germline V gene (reference sequence). There are 14 residues in the CDR3. The CDR3 nucleotides read TGTGCCAGTATCGGAAGGGGGAGAGGAAACACCATATATTTT. Amino acids: CASIGRGRGNTIYF.

The J gene is TRBJ1-3, the V gene TRBV28, with no clear D. The CDR3 spans 13 residues. Trimming stripped 2 bases from V and 6 bases from J, with 8 bases between. CDR1 and CDR2 from the germline V gene are MDHEN and SYDVKM. The CDR3 region is CASSLRRANTIYF. CDR3 bases: TGTGCCAGCAGTTTAAGGAGGGCAAACACCATATATTTT.

V and J are TRBV7-3 and TRBJ2-5; the D gene is possibly TRBD2 (6 bases). CDR1 SGHTA and CDR2 FQGTGA come from the germline V gene. The CDR3 is made up of 14 amino acids. V lost 2 bases to trimming and J lost 4 bases, with 11 bases between them. Here the CDR3 reads CASSLAGPGETQYF. CDR3 DNA sequence: TGTGCCAGCAGCTTAGCGGGGCCAGGAGAGACCCAGTACTTC. The variable domain in full, completed from reference TRBV7-3 and TRBJ2-5, reads GAGVSQTPSNKVTEKGKYVELRCDPISGHTALYWYRQSLGQGPEFLIYFQGTGAADDSGLPNDRFFAVRPEGSVSTLKIQRTERGDSAVYLCASSLAGPGETQYFGPGTRLLVL.

This clone has only one observation. The J gene is TRBJ2-1, the V gene TRBV5-5, with TRBD2 identical over 7 bases. Trimming cost V 4 bases and J 4 bases; bases outside gene matches: 8. This CDR3 spans 15 amino acids. The germline CDR1 and CDR2 sequences are SGHKS and YYEKEE (reference sequence). CDR3 loop: CASSRMGGEYNEQFF. The DNA of the CDR3 is TGTGCCAGCAGCCGCATGGGGGGGGAGTACAATGAGCAGTTCTTC.

This sequence joins TRBV18 and TRBJ1-3, with TRBD1 matching over 7 bases. The CDR3 consists of 14 residues. J lost 3 bases, V lost 5 bases, and 4 bases had no gene match. Germline V CDR1 and CDR2: KGHSH, LQKENI. The CDR3 here is CASSSTGSGNTIYF. CDR3 coding DNA: TGTGCCAGCTCATCGACAGGGAGTGGAAACACCATATATTTT. Looking up the rest from reference TRBV18 and TRBJ1-3 gives the full variable domain: NAGVMQNPRHLVRRRGQEARLRCSPMKGHSHVYWYRQLPEEGLKFMVYLQKENIIDESGMPKERFSAEFPKEGPSILRIQQVVRGDSAAYFCASSSTGSGNTIYFGEGSWLTVV.

This chain links TRBV18 with TRBJ1-1; 7 bases agree with TRBD1. This CDR3 comprises 16 residues. V was pared by 1 base and J by 1 base, with 6 bases of the junction left unmatched. From germline, CDR1 is KGHSH and CDR2 LQKENI. CDR3 residues: CASSPQGAASNTEAFF. Written as DNA, the CDR3 is TGTGCCAGCTCACCACAGGGGGCCGCCTCGAACACTGAAGCTTTCTTT.

This clone was recorded once. J is TRBJ1-2 and V is TRBV5-6; D is unclear. Germline V gene sequence: CDR1 SGHDT, CDR2 YYEEEE. V shed 1 base and J shed 1 base, with 8 bases lying between them. The CDR3 runs 14 residues. The CDR3 reads CASSLWEGNYGYTF. The CDR3 region has the DNA TGTGCCAGCAGCTTGTGGGAGGGTAACTATGGCTACACCTTC.